Detailed here is one T cell receptor (beta chain). Seattle participants joined during active infection and were tracked over time. Per germline, CDR1 SNHLY and CDR2 FYNNEI. This CDR3 is built from 10 residues. V shed 7 bases and J shed 12 bases, with 10 bases lying between them. The source of the sample is a study of blood T cell repertoires in COVID-19. Authors' processing steps: The assay estimated nucleated cells by amplifying reference gene primers. Data came from immunoSEQ multiplex PCR; TCRdb stores just in-frame clones and leaves some out. That table furnishes V, J and clone size, whereas the DNA furnished D and trimming. There are 120,000 to 150,000 clones in the sample; 75% to 90% occur only once, and over 10% lies in the top ten.

Sequenced material: peripheral blood. The origin of this receptor is a man between 18 and 29 years old with COVID-19, enrolled during active disease. The chain employs TRBV2 and TRBJ2-1; D is uncertain. The CDR3 nucleotides read TGTGCCAGCATCCGACTGGGGCAGTTCTTC. This gives the protein CASIRLGQFF.